The sequence of this TCR beta chain was determined in a study of shared clonotypes between healthy human individuals. In this sample, this clone turned up a few times. Germline-derived CDR1 and CDR2 are ENHRY and SYGVKD. Losses at the gene ends were 6 bases for V and 4 bases for J; bases not matched to a gene: 8. This CDR3 is built from 15 residues. Donors comprised only Caucasian adults living in Nashville, Tennessee. The assay was immunoSEQ multiplex PCR, and TCRdb's table has in-frame clones only and misses some. This table has approximately 510,000 clones, about four fifths appearing once. Sequences were obtained from PBMCs. This TCR was recovered from a woman in her 40s in good health. Some clones in this sample may be carry-over from other donors' samples. The J gene is TRBJ2-2, the V gene TRBV10-3; 7 bases agree with TRBD2. The CDR3 DNA follows: TGTGCCATCAGGGGCGGCGGGAGAGGCACCGGGGAGCTGTTTTTT. It specifies CAIRGGGRGTGELFF.